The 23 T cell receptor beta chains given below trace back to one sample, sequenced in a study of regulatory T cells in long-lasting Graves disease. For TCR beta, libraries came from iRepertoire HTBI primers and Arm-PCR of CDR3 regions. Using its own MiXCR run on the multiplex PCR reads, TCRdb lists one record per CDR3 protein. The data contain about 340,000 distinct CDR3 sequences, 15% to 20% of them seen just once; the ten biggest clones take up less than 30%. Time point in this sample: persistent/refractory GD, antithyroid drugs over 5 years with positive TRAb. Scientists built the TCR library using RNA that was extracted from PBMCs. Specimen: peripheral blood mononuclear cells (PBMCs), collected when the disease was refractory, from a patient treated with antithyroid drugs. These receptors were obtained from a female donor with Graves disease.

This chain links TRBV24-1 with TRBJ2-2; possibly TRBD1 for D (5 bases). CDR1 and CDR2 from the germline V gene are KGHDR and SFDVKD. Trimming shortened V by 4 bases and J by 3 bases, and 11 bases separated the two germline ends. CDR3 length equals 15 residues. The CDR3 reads CATSDADRDTGELFF. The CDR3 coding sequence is TGTGCCACCAGTGACGCTGACAGAGACACCGGGGAGCTGTTTTTT.

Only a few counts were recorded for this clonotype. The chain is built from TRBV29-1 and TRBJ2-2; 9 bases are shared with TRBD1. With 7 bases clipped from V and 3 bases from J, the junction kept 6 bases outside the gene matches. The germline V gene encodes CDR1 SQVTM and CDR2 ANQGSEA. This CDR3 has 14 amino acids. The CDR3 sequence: CSARRDRDTGELFF. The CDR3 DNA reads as TGCAGCGCCCGCCGGGACAGGGACACCGGGGAGCTGTTTTTT.

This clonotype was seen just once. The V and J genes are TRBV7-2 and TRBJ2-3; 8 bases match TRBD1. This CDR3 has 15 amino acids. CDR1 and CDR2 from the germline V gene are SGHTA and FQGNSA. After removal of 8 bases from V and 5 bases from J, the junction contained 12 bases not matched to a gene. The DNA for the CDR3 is TGTGCCAGCCATCAGCGTCAGGGGGCCCAAGATACGCAGTATTTT. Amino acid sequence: CASHQRQGAQDTQYF. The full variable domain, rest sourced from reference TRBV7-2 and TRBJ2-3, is GAGVSQSPSNKVTEKGKDVELRCDPISGHTALYWYRQSLGQGLEFLIYFQGNSAPDKSGLPSDRFSAERTGGSVSTLTIQRTQQEDSAVYLCASHQRQGAQDTQYFGPGTRLTVL.

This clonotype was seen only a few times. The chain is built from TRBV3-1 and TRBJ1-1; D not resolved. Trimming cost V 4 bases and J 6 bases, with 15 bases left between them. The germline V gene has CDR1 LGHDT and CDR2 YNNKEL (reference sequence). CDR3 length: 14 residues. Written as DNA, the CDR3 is TGTGCCAGCAGCCCGCTCGTGGCGCAGGCTGAAGCTTTCTTT. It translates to CASSPLVAQAEAFF.

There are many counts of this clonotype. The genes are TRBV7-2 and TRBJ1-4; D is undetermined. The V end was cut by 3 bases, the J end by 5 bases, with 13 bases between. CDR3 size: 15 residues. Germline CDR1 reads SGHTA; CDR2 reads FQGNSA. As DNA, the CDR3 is TGTGCCAGCAGCTTCCGGGCCCCACCAAATGAAAAACTGTTTTTT. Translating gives CASSFRAPPNEKLFF. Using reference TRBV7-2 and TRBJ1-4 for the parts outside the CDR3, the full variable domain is GAGVSQSPSNKVTEKGKDVELRCDPISGHTALYWYRQSLGQGLEFLIYFQGNSAPDKSGLPSDRFSAERTGGSVSTLTIQRTQQEDSAVYLCASSFRAPPNEKLFFGSGTQLSVL.

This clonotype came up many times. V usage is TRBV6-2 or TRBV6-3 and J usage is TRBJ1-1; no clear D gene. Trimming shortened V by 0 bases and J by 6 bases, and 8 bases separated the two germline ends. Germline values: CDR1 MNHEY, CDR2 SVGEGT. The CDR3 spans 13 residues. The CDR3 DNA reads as TGTGCCAGCAGTTACTCGGCAGGATCTGAAGCTTTCTTT. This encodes CASSYSAGSEAFF.

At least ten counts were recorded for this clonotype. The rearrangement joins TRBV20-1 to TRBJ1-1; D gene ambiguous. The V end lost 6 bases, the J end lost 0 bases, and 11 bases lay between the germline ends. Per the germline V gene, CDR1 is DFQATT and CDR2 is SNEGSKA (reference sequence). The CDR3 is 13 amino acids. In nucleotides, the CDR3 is TGCAGTGCCCTCGAAGATATGAACACTGAAGCTTTCTTT. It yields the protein CSALEDMNTEAFF.

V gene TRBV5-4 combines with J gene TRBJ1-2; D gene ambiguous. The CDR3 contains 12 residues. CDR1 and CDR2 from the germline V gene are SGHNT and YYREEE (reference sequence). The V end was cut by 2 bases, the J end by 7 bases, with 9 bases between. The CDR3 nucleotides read TGTGCCAGCAGCTTTCCCCCTGGTGGCTACACCTTC. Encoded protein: CASSFPPGGYTF.

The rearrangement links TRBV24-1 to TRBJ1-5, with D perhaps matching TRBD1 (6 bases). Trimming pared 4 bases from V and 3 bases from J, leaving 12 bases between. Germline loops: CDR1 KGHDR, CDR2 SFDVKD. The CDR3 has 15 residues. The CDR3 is CATSEGALPNQPQHF. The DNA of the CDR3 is TGTGCCACCAGTGAGGGGGCCCTTCCCAATCAGCCCCAGCATTTT.

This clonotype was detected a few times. CDR3 sequence: CASSPGGGTGTEAFF. The CDR3 coding sequence is TGCGCCAGCAGCCCTGGTGGGGGGACGGGAACTGAAGCTTTCTTT. The rearrangement uses TRBV5-1 and TRBJ1-1; possibly TRBD1 for D (5 bases). The CDR3 length is 15 residues. Germline V CDR1 and CDR2: SGHRS, YFSETQ. V was trimmed by 4 bases and J by 5 bases, leaving 18 bases between them.

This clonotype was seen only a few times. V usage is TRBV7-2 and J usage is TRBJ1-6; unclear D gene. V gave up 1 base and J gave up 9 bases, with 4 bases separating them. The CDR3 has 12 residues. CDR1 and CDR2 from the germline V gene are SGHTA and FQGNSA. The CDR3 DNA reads TGTGCCAGCAGCTTAGATGTTTCACCCCTCCACTTT. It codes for CASSLDVSPLHF.

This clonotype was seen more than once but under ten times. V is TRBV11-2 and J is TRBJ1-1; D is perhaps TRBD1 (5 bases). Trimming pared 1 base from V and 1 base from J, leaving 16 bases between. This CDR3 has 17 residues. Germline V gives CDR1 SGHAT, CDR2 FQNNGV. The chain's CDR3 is CASSLVPRIRENTEAFF. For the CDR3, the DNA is TGTGCCAGCAGCTTAGTTCCCCGGATCAGGGAGAACACTGAAGCTTTCTTT. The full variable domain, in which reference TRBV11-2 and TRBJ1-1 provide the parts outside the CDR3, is EAGVAQSPRYKIIEKRQSVAFWCNPISGHATLYWYQQILGQGPKLLIQFQNNGVVDDSQLPKDRFSAERLKGVDSTLKIQPAKLEDSAVYLCASSLVPRIRENTEAFFGQGTRLTVV.

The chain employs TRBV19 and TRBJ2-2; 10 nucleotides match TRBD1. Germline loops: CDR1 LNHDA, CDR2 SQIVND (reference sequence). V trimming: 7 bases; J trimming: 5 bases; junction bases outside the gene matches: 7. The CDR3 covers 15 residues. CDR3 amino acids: CASKPPGQGTGELFF. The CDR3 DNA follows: TGTGCCAGTAAACCCCCGGGACAGGGGACCGGGGAGCTGTTTTTT.

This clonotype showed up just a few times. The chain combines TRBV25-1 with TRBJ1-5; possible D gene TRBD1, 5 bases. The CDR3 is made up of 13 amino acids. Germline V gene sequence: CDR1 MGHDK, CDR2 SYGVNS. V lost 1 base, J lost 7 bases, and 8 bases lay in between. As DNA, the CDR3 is TGTGCCAGCAGTGAATGGGACGGCCAGCCCCAGCATTTT. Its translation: CASSEWDGQPQHF.

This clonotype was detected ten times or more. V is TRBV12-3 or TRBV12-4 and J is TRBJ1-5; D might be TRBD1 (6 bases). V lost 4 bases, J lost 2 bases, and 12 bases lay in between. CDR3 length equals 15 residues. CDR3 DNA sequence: TGTGCCAGCAGTTCCCGGACAGTCCGCAATCAGCCCCAGCATTTT. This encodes CASSSRTVRNQPQHF.

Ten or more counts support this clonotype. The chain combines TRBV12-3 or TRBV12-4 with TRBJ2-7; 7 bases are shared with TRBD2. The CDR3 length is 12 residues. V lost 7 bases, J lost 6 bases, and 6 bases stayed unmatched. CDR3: CASTVSGGEQYF. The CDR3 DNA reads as TGTGCCAGCACCGTATCGGGAGGCGAGCAGTACTTC.

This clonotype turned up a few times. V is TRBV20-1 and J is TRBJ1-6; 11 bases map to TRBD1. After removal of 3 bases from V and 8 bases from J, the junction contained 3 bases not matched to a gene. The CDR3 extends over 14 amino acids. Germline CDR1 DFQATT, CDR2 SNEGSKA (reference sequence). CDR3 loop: CSASPGQGDSPLHF. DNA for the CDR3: TGCAGTGCTAGTCCGGGACAGGGGGATTCACCCCTCCACTTT.

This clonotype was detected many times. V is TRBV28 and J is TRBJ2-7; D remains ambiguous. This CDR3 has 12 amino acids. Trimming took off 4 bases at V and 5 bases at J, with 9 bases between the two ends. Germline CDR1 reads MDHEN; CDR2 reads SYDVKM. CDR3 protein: CASSSIENEQYF. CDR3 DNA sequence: TGTGCCAGCAGTTCTATTGAGAACGAGCAGTACTTC.

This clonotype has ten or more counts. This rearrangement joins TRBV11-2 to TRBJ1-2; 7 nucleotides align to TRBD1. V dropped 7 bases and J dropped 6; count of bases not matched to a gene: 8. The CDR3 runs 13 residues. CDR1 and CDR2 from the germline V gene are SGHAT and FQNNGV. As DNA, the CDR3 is TGTGCCAGCATGACCGGGACAGACAATGGCTACACCTTC. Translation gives CASMTGTDNGYTF.

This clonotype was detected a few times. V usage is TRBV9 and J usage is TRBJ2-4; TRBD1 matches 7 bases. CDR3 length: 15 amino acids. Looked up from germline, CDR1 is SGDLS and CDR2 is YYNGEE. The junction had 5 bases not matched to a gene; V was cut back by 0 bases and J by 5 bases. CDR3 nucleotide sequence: TGTGCCAGCAGCGTAGAGGCAGGGGGAGAAAACATTCAGTACTTC. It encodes CASSVEAGGENIQYF.

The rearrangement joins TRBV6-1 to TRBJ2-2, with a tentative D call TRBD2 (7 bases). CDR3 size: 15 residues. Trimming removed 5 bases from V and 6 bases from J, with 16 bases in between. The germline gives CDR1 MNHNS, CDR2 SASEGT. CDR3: CASSLLRGGSGELFF. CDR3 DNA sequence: TGTGCCAGCAGTCTCCTAAGGGGGGGGTCCGGGGAGCTGTTTTTT.

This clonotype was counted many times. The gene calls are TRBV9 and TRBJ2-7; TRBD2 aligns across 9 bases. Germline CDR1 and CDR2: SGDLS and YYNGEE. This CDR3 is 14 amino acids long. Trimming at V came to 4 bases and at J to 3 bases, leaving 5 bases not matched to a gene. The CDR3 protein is CASSSASGDYEQYF. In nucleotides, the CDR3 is TGTGCCAGCAGCTCCGCTAGCGGGGACTACGAGCAGTACTTC.

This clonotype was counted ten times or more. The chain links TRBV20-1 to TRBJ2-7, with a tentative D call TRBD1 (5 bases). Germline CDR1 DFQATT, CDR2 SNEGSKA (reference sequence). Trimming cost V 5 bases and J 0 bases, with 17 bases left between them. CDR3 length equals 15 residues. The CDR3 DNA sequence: TGCAGTGCTCCCGGACAAGACAGCCCCTCCTACGAGCAGTACTTC. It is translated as CSAPGQDSPSYEQYF.